This is a list of T cell receptor beta chains from one sample in a study of blood T cell repertoires in COVID-19. Only in-frame clones appear in the TCRdb table, and some are missing; sequencing was by immunoSEQ multiplex PCR. The repertoire holds about 170,000 clones, with more than 65% as singletons. Sequencing was done on a sample of peripheral blood. These receptor sequences come from a woman of 80 years or more with active or convalescent COVID-19. CDR3s include the opening cysteine and the closing phenylalanine or tryptophan. Fields, in order: J gene, clone size, D gene, CDR3 length, V gene, CDR3 DNA, CDR3 protein. The D gene is left open where the match is weak. The size of a clone is reported for some rows only, either as once, few or many, or as a class for expanded clones.

j_call: TRBJ2-1
clone_size: few
d_call: -
cdr3_length: 15
v_call: TRBV10-1
cdr3_nt: TGCGCCAGCAGTTACAGCGGAGCCAGCTACAATGAGCAGTTCTTC
cdr3_aa: CASSYSGASYNEQFF

j_call: TRBJ1-1
clone_size: -
d_call: -
cdr3_length: 12
v_call: TRBV30
cdr3_nt: TGTGCCTGGAGTTCGGGGGGCACTGAAGCTTTCTTT
cdr3_aa: CAWSSGGTEAFF

j_call: TRBJ1-2
clone_size: -
d_call: TRBD1
cdr3_length: 15
v_call: TRBV18
cdr3_nt: TGTGCCAGCTCAATAGACAGGGGTCGTCAAGGTGGCTACACCTTC
cdr3_aa: CASSIDRGRQGGYTF

j_call: TRBJ1-1
clone_size: -
d_call: TRBD1
cdr3_length: 16
v_call: TRBV18
cdr3_nt: TGTGCCAGCTCACCTACGCCGGGACAGATAAGCACTGAAGCTTTCTTT
cdr3_aa: CASSPTPGQISTEAFF

j_call: TRBJ1-3
clone_size: -
d_call: -
cdr3_length: 13
v_call: TRBV30
cdr3_nt: TGTGCCTGGTCGCCGGGGTTAGGGCGCACCATATATTTT
cdr3_aa: CAWSPGLGRTIYF

j_call: TRBJ2-4
clone_size: -
d_call: TRBD2
cdr3_length: 16
v_call: TRBV9
cdr3_nt: TGTGCCAGCAGCGTAGCCGGCGGGAGTGGAGGAAACATTCAGTACTTC
cdr3_aa: CASSVAGGSGGNIQYF

j_call: TRBJ2-7
clone_size: -
d_call: -
cdr3_length: 13
v_call: TRBV19
cdr3_nt: TGTGCCAGTATGGAGCAGGGGTCCTACGAGCAGTACTTC
cdr3_aa: CASMEQGSYEQYF

j_call: TRBJ2-7
clone_size: -
d_call: TRBD2
cdr3_length: 13
v_call: TRBV6-5
cdr3_nt: TGTGCCAGCAGTCGCAGCGGGAGGTACGAGCAGTACTTC
cdr3_aa: CASSRSGRYEQYF

j_call: TRBJ1-2
clone_size: -
d_call: TRBD1
cdr3_length: 14
v_call: TRBV2
cdr3_nt: TGTGCCAGCACCCGGACAGGGGGCGTCGATGGCTACACCTTC
cdr3_aa: CASTRTGGVDGYTF

j_call: TRBJ2-7
clone_size: -
d_call: -
cdr3_length: 13
v_call: TRBV10-3
cdr3_nt: TGTGCCATAGCAGGGGTGAATTCCTACGAGCAGTACTTC
cdr3_aa: CAIAGVNSYEQYF

j_call: TRBJ2-2
clone_size: -
d_call: TRBD1
cdr3_length: 16
v_call: TRBV5-1
cdr3_nt: TGCGCCAGCAGCGGGGCCGGGACAGGGATCACCGGGGAGCTGTTTTTT
cdr3_aa: CASSGAGTGITGELFF

j_call: TRBJ2-3
clone_size: -
d_call: -
cdr3_length: 18
v_call: TRBV12-5
cdr3_nt: TGTGCTAGTGGTCTTAATCACGGGACCCTCAAAGGGGGAGATACGCAGTATTTT
cdr3_aa: CASGLNHGTLKGGDTQYF

j_call: TRBJ2-1
clone_size: -
d_call: -
cdr3_length: 15
v_call: TRBV18
cdr3_nt: TGTGCCAGCTCACCAAGGGATAGCGGCTACAATGAGCAGTTCTTC
cdr3_aa: CASSPRDSGYNEQFF

j_call: TRBJ2-1
clone_size: -
d_call: TRBD2
cdr3_length: 14
v_call: TRBV9
cdr3_nt: TGTGCCAGCAGCGTAGGGCGGGAGTACAATGAGCAGTTCTTC
cdr3_aa: CASSVGREYNEQFF

j_call: TRBJ2-3
clone_size: once
d_call: TRBD2
cdr3_length: 17
v_call: TRBV3-1/TRBV3-2
cdr3_nt: TGTGCCAGCAGCCAAGGTGGTGGCCTCGGGGGGACAGATACGCAGTATTTT
cdr3_aa: CASSQGGGLGGTDTQYF

j_call: TRBJ1-2
clone_size: -
d_call: TRBD1
cdr3_length: 13
v_call: TRBV5-4
cdr3_nt: TGTGCCAGCACTTTGGACAGGGGGTATGGCTACACCTTC
cdr3_aa: CASTLDRGYGYTF

j_call: TRBJ2-2
clone_size: once
d_call: -
cdr3_length: 13
v_call: TRBV7-9
cdr3_nt: TGTGCCAGCAGCTCCCTGAGCGCCGGGGAGCTGTTTTTT
cdr3_aa: CASSSLSAGELFF

j_call: TRBJ2-7
clone_size: -
d_call: -
cdr3_length: 14
v_call: TRBV28
cdr3_nt: TGTGCCAGCAGCCGCGGACAATTAGGGATCGAGCAGTACTTC
cdr3_aa: CASSRGQLGIEQYF

j_call: TRBJ1-3
clone_size: -
d_call: -
cdr3_length: 16
v_call: TRBV28
cdr3_nt: TGTGCCAGCAGTTTCCCCCGGTCGAGCTCTGGAAACACCATATATTTT
cdr3_aa: CASSFPRSSSGNTIYF

j_call: TRBJ1-1
clone_size: -
d_call: TRBD1
cdr3_length: 16
v_call: TRBV4-1
cdr3_nt: TGCGCCAGCAGCCTACGACAGGGGACCATGAACACTGAAGCTTTCTTT
cdr3_aa: CASSLRQGTMNTEAFF

j_call: TRBJ2-5
clone_size: -
d_call: TRBD2
cdr3_length: 15
v_call: TRBV7-8
cdr3_nt: TGTGCCAGCAGCCGTGTAGCGGGAGCACGGGAGACCCAGTACTTC
cdr3_aa: CASSRVAGARETQYF

j_call: TRBJ1-5
clone_size: once
d_call: TRBD1
cdr3_length: 15
v_call: TRBV12-5
cdr3_nt: TGTGCTAGTGGTTTTGCCCGGGACAGTAATCAGCCCCAGCATTTT
cdr3_aa: CASGFARDSNQPQHF

j_call: TRBJ1-5
clone_size: -
d_call: TRBD1
cdr3_length: 17
v_call: TRBV5-4
cdr3_nt: TGTGCCAGCCGACAACGGGGACAGAGGGATAGGAATCAGCCCCAGCATTTT
cdr3_aa: CASRQRGQRDRNQPQHF

j_call: TRBJ1-2
clone_size: -
d_call: -
cdr3_length: 14
v_call: TRBV3-1/TRBV3-2
cdr3_nt: TGTGCCAGCAGCCGGGTGGGGCGGAACTATGGCTACACCTTC
cdr3_aa: CASSRVGRNYGYTF

j_call: TRBJ1-1
clone_size: few
d_call: TRBD1
cdr3_length: 16
v_call: TRBV18
cdr3_nt: TGTGCCAGCTCCCCTATTACAGGGGGGCTGAACACTGAAGCTTTCTTT
cdr3_aa: CASSPITGGLNTEAFF

j_call: TRBJ2-2
clone_size: few
d_call: TRBD2
cdr3_length: 14
v_call: TRBV27
cdr3_nt: TGTGCCAGCAGTTATCGGGAGGCCACCGGGGAGCTGTTTTTT
cdr3_aa: CASSYREATGELFF

j_call: TRBJ1-1
clone_size: -
d_call: -
cdr3_length: 13
v_call: TRBV4-2
cdr3_nt: TGTGCCAGCAGCCACCCCTCGGAAGGCACAGCGGGGTTT
cdr3_aa: CASSHPSEGTAGF

j_call: TRBJ1-2
clone_size: -
d_call: -
cdr3_length: 12
v_call: TRBV5-6
cdr3_nt: TGTGCCAGCAGCTTGGTTCTCCATGGCTACACCTTC
cdr3_aa: CASSLVLHGYTF

j_call: TRBJ1-4
clone_size: -
d_call: -
cdr3_length: 15
v_call: TRBV15
cdr3_nt: TGTGCCACCAGCAGAGATTGGGGAGGGGAGGAAAAACTGTTTTTT
cdr3_aa: CATSRDWGGEEKLFF

j_call: TRBJ2-5
clone_size: -
d_call: TRBD1
cdr3_length: 14
v_call: TRBV2
cdr3_nt: TGTGCCAGCAGTGACGGTTCAGGGGGAGAGACCCAGTACTTC
cdr3_aa: CASSDGSGGETQYF

j_call: TRBJ2-7
clone_size: -
d_call: -
cdr3_length: 14
v_call: TRBV10-3
cdr3_nt: TGTGCCATCAGCGGACCTCCGGAGGCCTACGAGCAGTACTTC
cdr3_aa: CAISGPPEAYEQYF

j_call: TRBJ2-1
clone_size: -
d_call: TRBD2
cdr3_length: 15
v_call: TRBV7-6
cdr3_nt: TGTGCCAGCAGCTTGAGCCAGCGGGGGCGAGGTGAGCAGTTCTTC
cdr3_aa: CASSLSQRGRGEQFF

j_call: TRBJ2-1
clone_size: -
d_call: TRBD2
cdr3_length: 16
v_call: TRBV5-1
cdr3_nt: TGCGCCAGCAGCTTGAGGGGTAGCGGGACTTACAATGAGCAGTTCTTC
cdr3_aa: CASSLRGSGTYNEQFF

j_call: TRBJ1-1
clone_size: -
d_call: TRBD1
cdr3_length: 14
v_call: TRBV19
cdr3_nt: TGTGCCAGTAGTCCCCGGGACAGGGACACTGAAGCTTTCTTT
cdr3_aa: CASSPRDRDTEAFF

j_call: TRBJ2-1
clone_size: -
d_call: -
cdr3_length: 15
v_call: TRBV15
cdr3_nt: TGTGCCACCAGCGGACATCAGAGCTCCTACAATGAGCAGTTCTTC
cdr3_aa: CATSGHQSSYNEQFF